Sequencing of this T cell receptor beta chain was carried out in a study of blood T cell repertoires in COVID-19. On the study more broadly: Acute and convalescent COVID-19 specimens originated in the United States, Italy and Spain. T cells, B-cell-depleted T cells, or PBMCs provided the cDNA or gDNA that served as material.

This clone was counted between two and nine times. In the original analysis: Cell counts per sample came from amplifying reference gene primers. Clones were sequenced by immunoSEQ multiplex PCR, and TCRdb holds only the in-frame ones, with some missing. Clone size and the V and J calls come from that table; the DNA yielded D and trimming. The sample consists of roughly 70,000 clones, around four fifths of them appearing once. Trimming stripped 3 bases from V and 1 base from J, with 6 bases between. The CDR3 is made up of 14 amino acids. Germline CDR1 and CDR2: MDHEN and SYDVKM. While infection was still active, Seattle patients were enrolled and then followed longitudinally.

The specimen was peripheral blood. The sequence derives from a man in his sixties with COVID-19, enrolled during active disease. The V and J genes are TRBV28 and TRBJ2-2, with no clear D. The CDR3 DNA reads TGTGCCAGCAGTTTGCTCGGGAACACCGGGGAGCTGTTTTTT. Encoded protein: CASSLLGNTGELFF. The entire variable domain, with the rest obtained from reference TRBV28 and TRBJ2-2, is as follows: DVKVTQSSRYLVKRTGEKVFLECVQDMDHENMFWYRQDPGLGLRLIYFSYDVKMKEKGDIPEGYSVSREKKERFSLILESASTNQTSMYLCASSLLGNTGELFFGEGSRLTVL.